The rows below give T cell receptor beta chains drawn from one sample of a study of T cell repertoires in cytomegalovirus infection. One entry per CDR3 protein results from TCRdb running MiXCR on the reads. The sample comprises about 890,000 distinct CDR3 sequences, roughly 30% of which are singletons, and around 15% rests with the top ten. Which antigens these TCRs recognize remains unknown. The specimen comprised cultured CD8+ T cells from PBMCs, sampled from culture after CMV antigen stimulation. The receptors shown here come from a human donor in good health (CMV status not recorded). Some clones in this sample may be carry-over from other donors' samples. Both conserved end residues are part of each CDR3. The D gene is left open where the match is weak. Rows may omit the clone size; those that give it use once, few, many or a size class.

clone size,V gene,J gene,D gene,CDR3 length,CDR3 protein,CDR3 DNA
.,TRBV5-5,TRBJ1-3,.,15,CASSSEGEAGNTIYF,TGTGCCAGCAGCTCCGAGGGGGAAGCGGGAAACACCATATATTTT
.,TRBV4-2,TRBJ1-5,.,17,CASSPTLGVSSNQPQHF,TGTGCCAGCAGCCCTACACTAGGGGTGAGTAGCAATCAGCCCCAGCATTTT
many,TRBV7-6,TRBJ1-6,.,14,CASSPGGGTSPLHF,TGTGCCAGCAGCCCGGGCGGGGGGACTTCACCCCTCCACTTT
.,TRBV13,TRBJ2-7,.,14,CASSFSGRPYEQYF,TGTGCCAGCAGCTTTTCTGGCAGACCCTACGAGCAGTACTTC
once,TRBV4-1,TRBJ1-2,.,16,CASSQLRDNRLGGYTF,TGCGCCAGCAGCCAACTCCGGGACAACCGCCTCGGGGGCTACACCTTC
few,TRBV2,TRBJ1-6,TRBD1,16,CASIPKSQGAYSPLHF,TGTGCCAGCATCCCAAAGTCACAGGGGGCCTATTCACCCCTCCACTTT
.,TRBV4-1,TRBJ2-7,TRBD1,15,CASSQEGQTSYEQYF,TGCGCCAGCAGCCAAGAGGGACAGACATCCTACGAGCAGTACTTC
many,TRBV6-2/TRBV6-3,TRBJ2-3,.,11,CASATTDTQYF,TGTGCCAGCGCCACTACAGATACGCAGTATTTT
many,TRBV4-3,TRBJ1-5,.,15,CASSQEGDNLSPQHF,TGCGCCAGCAGCCAGGAGGGGGACAACTTGTCGCCCCAGCATTTT
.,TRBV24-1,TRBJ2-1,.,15,CATSDPTRPYNEQFF,TGTGCCACCAGTGATCCAACTAGGCCCTACAATGAGCAGTTCTTC
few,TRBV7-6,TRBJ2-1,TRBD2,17,CASSPWIAGATYNEQFF,TGTGCCAGCAGCCCCTGGATAGCGGGGGCCACCTACAATGAGCAGTTCTTC
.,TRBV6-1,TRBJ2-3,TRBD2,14,CASSGLAGVDTQYF,TGTGCCTCCAGTGGGCTAGCGGGGGTAGATACGCAGTATTTT
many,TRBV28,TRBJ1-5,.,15,CASSSRGPERGAQHF,TGTGCCAGCAGTTCGAGGGGCCCAGAACGGGGGGCCCAGCATTTT
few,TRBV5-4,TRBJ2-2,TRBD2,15,CASSLGLATSGELFF,TGTGCCAGCAGCTTGGGACTAGCTACATCCGGGGAGCTGTTTTTT
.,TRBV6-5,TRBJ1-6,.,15,CASSYYSSYNSPLHF,TGTGCCAGCAGTTATTATAGCTCCTATAATTCACCCCTCCACTTT
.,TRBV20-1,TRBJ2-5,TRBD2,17,CSAGPLAGDKTGETQYF,TGCAGTGCTGGACCACTAGCGGGGGACAAGACTGGGGAGACCCAGTACTTC
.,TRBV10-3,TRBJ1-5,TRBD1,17,CASNERGQGRSNQPQHF,TGTGCCTCGAACGAACGGGGACAGGGGAGGAGCAATCAGCCCCAGCATTTT
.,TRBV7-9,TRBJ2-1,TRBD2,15,CASSSASGWRDEQFF,TGTGCCAGCAGCTCCGCTAGCGGATGGAGGGATGAGCAGTTCTTC
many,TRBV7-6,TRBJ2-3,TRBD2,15,CASSSLAGGTDTQYF,TGTGCCAGCAGCTCCCTAGCGGGGGGCACAGATACGCAGTATTTT
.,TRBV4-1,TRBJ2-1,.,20,CASSQALLAGTGVSYNEQFF,TGCGCCAGCAGCCAAGCTCTACTAGCGGGGACAGGGGTATCCTACAATGAGCAGTTCTTC
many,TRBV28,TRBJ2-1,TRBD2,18,CASSLLIWAPIGGNEQFF,TGTGCCAGCAGTTTATTAATTTGGGCCCCCATCGGGGGGAATGAGCAGTTCTTC
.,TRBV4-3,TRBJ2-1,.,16,CASSQDRTPRGNEQFF,TGCGCCAGCAGCCAAGATCGCACCCCCCGGGGCAATGAGCAGTTCTTC
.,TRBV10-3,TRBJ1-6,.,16,CAISESWVSYNSPLHF,TGTGCCATCAGTGAGTCGTGGGTCTCCTATAATTCACCCCTCCACTTT
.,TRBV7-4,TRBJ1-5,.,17,CASSLAARHLSNKPQHF,TGTGCCAGCAGCTTAGCGGCGAGGCACCTTAGCAATAAGCCCCAGCATTTT
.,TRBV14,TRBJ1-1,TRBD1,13,CASSQTTGLEAFF,TGTGCCAGCAGCCAAACGACAGGGCTAGAAGCTTTCTTT
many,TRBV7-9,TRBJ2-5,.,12,CASSIKLETQYF,TGTGCCAGCAGTATTAAGCTGGAGACCCAGTACTTC
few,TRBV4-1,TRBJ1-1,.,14,CASSQQGMGTEAFF,TGCGCCAGCAGCCAACAGGGAATGGGCACTGAAGCTTTCTTT
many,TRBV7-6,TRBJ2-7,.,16,CASSPKRQETSYEQYF,TGTGCCAGCAGCCCCAAACGACAGGAAACCTCCTACGAGCAGTACTTC
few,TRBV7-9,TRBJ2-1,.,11,CARESYNEQFF,TGTGCACGGGAGTCCTACAATGAGCAGTTCTTC
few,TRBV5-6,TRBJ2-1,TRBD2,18,CASSDTGLAGPSYNEQFF,TGTGCCAGCAGCGATACGGGACTAGCGGGGCCCTCCTACAATGAGCAGTTCTTC
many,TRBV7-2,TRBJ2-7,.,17,CASSHLTGTSPPYEQYF,TGTGCCAGCAGCCACCTAACCGGGACTTCGCCTCCCTACGAGCAGTACTTC
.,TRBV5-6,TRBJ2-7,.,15,CASSLVTGEDYEQYF,TGTGCCAGCAGCTTGGTAACGGGAGAAGATTACGAGCAGTACTTC
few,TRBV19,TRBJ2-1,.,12,CASSVTRNEQFF,TGTGCCAGTAGTGTGACGCGGAATGAGCAGTTCTTC
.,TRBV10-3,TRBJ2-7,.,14,CAISESRPPYEQYF,TGTGCCATCAGTGAGTCGCGACCTCCCTACGAGCAGTACTTC
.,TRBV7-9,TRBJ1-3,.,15,CASSQRQNSGNTIYF,TGTGCCAGCAGTCAGCGACAGAACTCTGGAAACACCATATATTTT
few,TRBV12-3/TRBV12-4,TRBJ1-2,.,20,CASSFDPRQDGGGVNYGYTF,TGTGCCAGCAGTTTTGATCCAAGACAGGACGGTGGAGGCGTGAACTATGGCTACACCTTC
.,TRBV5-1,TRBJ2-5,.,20,CASSLTLHSTGTQYQETQYF,TGCGCCAGCAGTTTGACCCTACACTCTACCGGGACACAGTACCAAGAGACCCAGTACTTC
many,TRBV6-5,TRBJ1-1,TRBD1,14,CASTPQGFSTEAFF,TGTGCCAGCACCCCACAGGGGTTTTCCACTGAAGCTTTCTTT
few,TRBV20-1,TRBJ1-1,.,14,CSATRDANPTEAFF,TGCAGTGCTACCAGGGACGCAAATCCCACTGAAGCTTTCTTT
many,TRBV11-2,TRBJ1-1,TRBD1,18,CASSRYGKAGTGGTEAFF,TGTGCCAGCAGCCGATATGGTAAAGCCGGGACAGGGGGCACTGAAGCTTTCTTT
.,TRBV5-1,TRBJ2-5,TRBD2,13,CASRIAGEETQYF,TGCGCCAGCAGGATAGCGGGGGAGGAGACCCAGTACTTC
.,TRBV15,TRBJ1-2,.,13,CATSSRERYGYTF,TGTGCCACCAGCAGCAGAGAGCGGTATGGCTACACCTTC